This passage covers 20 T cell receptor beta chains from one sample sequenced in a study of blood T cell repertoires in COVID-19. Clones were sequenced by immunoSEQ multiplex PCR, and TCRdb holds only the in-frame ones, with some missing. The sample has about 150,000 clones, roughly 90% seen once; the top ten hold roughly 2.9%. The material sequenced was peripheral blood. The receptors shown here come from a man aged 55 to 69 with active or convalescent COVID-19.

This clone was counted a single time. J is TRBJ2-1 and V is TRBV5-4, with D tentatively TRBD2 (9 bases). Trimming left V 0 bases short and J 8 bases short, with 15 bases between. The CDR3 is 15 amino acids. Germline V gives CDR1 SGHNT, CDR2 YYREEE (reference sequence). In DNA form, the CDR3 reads TGTGCCAGCAGCTTGGGGCTAGCGGGACAGGATGAGCAGTTCTTC. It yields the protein CASSLGLAGQDEQFF.

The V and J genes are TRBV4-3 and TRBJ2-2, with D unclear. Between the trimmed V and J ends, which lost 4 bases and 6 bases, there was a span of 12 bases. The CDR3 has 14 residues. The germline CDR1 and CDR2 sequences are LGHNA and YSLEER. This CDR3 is CASSLTQAAGELFF. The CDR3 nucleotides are TGCGCCAGCAGCCTAACCCAGGCTGCCGGGGAGCTGTTTTTT.

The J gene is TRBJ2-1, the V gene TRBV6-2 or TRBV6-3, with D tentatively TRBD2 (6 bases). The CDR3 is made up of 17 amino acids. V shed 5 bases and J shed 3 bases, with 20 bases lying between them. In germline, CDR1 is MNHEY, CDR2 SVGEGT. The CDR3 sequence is CASSPREPGAIYNEQFF. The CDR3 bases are TGTGCCAGCAGTCCCCGGGAGCCGGGAGCCATCTACAATGAGCAGTTCTTC.

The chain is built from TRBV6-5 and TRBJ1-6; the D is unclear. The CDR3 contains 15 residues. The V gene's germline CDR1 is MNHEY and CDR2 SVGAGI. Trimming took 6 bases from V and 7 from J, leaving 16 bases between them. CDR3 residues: CASRIEFRGNSPLHF. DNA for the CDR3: TGTGCCAGCAGGATAGAGTTCCGGGGAAATTCACCCCTCCACTTT.

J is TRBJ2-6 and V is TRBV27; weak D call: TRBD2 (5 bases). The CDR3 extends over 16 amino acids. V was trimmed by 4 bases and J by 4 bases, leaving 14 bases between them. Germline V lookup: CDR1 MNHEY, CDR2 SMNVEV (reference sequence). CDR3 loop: CASSSPLGRGANVLTF. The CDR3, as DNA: TGTGCCAGCAGTTCCCCCCTGGGGAGAGGGGCCAACGTCCTGACTTTC.

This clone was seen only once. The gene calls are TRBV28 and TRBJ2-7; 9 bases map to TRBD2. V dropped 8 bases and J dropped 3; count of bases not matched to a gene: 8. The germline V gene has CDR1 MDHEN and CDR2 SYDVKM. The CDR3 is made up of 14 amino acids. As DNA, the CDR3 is TGTGCCAGCCATGCGGGAGGGACGGTCTACGAGCAGTACTTC. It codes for CASHAGGTVYEQYF. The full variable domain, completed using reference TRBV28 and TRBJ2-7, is DVKVTQSSRYLVKRTGEKVFLECVQDMDHENMFWYRQDPGLGLRLIYFSYDVKMKEKGDIPEGYSVSREKKERFSLILESASTNQTSMYLCASHAGGTVYEQYFGPGTRLTVT.

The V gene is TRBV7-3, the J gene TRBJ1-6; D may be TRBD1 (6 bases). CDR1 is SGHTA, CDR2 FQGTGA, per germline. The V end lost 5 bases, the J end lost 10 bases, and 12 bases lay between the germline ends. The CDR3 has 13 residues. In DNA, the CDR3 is TGTGCCAGCAGCCGAGTCAGGGGCTCACCCCTCCACTTT. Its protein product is CASSRVRGSPLHF.

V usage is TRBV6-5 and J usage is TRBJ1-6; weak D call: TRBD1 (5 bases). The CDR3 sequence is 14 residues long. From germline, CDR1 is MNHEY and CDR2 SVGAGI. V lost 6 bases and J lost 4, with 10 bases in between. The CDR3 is CASRARGYNSPLHF. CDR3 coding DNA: TGTGCCAGCAGGGCAAGGGGATATAATTCACCCCTCCACTTT.

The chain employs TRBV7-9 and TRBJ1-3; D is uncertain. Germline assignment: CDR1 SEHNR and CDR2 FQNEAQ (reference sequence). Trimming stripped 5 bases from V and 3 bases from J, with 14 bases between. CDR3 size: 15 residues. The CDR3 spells CASSPTARGGNTIYF. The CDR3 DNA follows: TGTGCCAGCAGCCCGACCGCACGGGGTGGAAACACCATATATTTT.

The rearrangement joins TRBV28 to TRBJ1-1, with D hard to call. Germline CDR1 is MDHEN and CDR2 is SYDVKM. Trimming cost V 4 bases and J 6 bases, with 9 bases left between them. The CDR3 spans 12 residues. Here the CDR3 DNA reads TGTGCCAGCAGTTCCCCTTCCCCTGAAGCTTTCTTT. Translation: CASSSPSPEAFF.

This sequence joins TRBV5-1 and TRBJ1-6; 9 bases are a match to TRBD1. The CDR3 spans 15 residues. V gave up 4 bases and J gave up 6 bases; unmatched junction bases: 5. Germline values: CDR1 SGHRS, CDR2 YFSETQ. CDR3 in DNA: TGCGCCAGCAGCGTAGGACAGGGGATTAATTCACCCCTCCACTTT. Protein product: CASSVGQGINSPLHF. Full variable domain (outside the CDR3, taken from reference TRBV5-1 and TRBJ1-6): KAGVTQTPRYLIKTRGQQVTLSCSPISGHRSVSWYQQTPGQGLQFLFEYFSETQRNKGNFPGRFSGRQFSNSRSEMNVSTLELGDSALYLCASSVGQGINSPLHFGNGTRLTVT.

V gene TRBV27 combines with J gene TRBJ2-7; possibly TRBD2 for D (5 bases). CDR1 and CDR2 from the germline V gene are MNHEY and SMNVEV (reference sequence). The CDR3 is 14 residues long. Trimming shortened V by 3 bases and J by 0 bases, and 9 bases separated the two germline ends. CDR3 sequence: CASSFPGSSYEQYF. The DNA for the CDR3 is TGTGCCAGCAGTTTCCCGGGAAGCTCCTACGAGCAGTACTTC.

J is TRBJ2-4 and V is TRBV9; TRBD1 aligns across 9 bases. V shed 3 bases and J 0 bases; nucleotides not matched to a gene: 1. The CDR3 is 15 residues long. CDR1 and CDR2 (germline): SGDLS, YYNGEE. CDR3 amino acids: CASSATGGAKNIQYF. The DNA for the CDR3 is TGTGCCAGCAGCGCGACAGGGGGAGCCAAAAACATTCAGTACTTC.

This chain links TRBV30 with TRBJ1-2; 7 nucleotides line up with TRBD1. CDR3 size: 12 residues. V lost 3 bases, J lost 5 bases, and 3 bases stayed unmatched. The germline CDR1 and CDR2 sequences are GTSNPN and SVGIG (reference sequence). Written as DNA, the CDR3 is TGTGCCTGGAGGGGGACAGCTTATGGCTACACCTTC. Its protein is CAWRGTAYGYTF.

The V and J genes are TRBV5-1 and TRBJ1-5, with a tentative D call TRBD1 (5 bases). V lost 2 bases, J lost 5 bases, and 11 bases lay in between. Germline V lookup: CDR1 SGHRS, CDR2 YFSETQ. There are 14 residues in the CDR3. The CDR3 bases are TGCGCCAGCAGCTTAGGGGAGGGAGATCAGCCCCAGCATTTT. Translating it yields CASSLGEGDQPQHF.

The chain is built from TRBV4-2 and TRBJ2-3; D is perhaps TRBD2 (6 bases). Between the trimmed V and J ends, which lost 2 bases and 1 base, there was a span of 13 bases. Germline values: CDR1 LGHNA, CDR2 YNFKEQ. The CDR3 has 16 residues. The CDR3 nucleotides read TGTGCCAGCAGCCAAATCACTAGCCGGGGCACAGATACGCAGTATTTT. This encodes CASSQITSRGTDTQYF.

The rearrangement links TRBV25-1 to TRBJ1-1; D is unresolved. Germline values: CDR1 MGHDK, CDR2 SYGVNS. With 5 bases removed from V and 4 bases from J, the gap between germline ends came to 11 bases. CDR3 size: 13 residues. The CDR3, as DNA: TGTGCCAGCAGTACACACGGCGGCACTGAAGCTTTCTTT. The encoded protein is CASSTHGGTEAFF.

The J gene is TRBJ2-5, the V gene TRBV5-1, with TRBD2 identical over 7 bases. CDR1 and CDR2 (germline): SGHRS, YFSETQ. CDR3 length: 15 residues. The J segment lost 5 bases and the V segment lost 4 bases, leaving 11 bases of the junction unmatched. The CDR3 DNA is TGCGCCAGCAGCCCAGGACTAGTGGGACTGGAGACCCAGTACTTC. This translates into CASSPGLVGLETQYF. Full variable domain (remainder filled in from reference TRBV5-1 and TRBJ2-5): KAGVTQTPRYLIKTRGQQVTLSCSPISGHRSVSWYQQTPGQGLQFLFEYFSETQRNKGNFPGRFSGRQFSNSRSEMNVSTLELGDSALYLCASSPGLVGLETQYFGPGTRLLVL.

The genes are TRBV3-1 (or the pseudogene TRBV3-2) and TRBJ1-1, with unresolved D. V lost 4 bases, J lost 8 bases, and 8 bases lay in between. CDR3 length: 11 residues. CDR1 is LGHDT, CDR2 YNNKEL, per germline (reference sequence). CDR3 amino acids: CASSRAGEAFF. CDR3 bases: TGTGCCAGCAGCCGCGCGGGGGAAGCTTTCTTT.

CDR3 sequence: CASSQALGGLSETQYF. The CDR3 coding sequence is TGTGCCAGCAGCCAAGCGCTGGGTGGACTCTCAGAGACCCAGTACTTC. V gene TRBV3-1 (or the pseudogene TRBV3-2) combines with J gene TRBJ2-5; tentative D call: TRBD2 (5 bases). The V end was cut by 1 base, the J end by 4 bases, with 16 bases between. CDR1 and CDR2 from the germline V gene are LGHDT and YNNKEL (reference sequence). This CDR3 region has 16 residues.